This passage covers 30 T cell receptor beta chains from one sample sequenced in a study of post-analysis software for immune sequencing data (dated by TCRdb to between 2014 and 2017). What the study reported, not specific to this receptor: Significantly higher frequencies in patients than in controls were found for five or six TRBV segments, including TRBV5-6, TRBV5-1 and TRBV20-1.

Libraries were prepared through PCR. Sequencing was carried out with an Illumina HiSeq 2500. To reduce PCR and sequencing biases, unique molecular identifiers were built into the TCR beta cDNA libraries. TCRdb cleaned the public reads at Q25 with fastp, built clones with MiXCR and kept in-frame beta chains. Each entry is one CDR3 protein sequence, shown with its most common DNA and genes. The sample includes roughly 620,000 distinct CDR3 sequences, with 44% observed a single time. The ten largest clones take up under 2% of the sample. For these receptors, no antigen is known. Sequencing used blood. Receptors originate from a girl aged 5 to 17 with multiple sclerosis.

The genes are TRBV29-1 and TRBJ2-7; D possibly corresponds to TRBD2 (6 bases). Germline CDR1 is SQVTM and CDR2 is ANQGSEA. There are 13 residues in the CDR3. The germline V and J ends were trimmed by 7 bases and 5 bases, with 18 bases remaining between them. The CDR3 DNA follows: TGCAGCGCCGCGTCGGGCAGGGAGGACGAGCAGTACTTC. Translation gives CSAASGREDEQYF.

This clonotype was seen only a few times. The chain recombines TRBV5-1 with TRBJ2-7, with a weak D call TRBD2 (6 bases). The germline CDR1 and CDR2 sequences are SGHRS and YFSETQ. The CDR3 is 15 residues long. The V and J ends lost 0 bases and 7 bases respectively, with 17 bases between them. The CDR3 sequence: CASSLAREHPREQYF. Here the CDR3 DNA reads TGCGCCAGCAGCTTGGCTCGGGAGCACCCGAGGGAGCAGTACTTC.

This clonotype was observed once. The rearrangement uses TRBV11-3 and TRBJ1-2; D unclear. The germline V gene has CDR1 SGHNT and CDR2 YENEEA. The CDR3 runs to 14 residues. V was trimmed by 5 bases and J by 4 bases, leaving 14 bases between them. The CDR3 region has the DNA TGTGCCAGCAGCCTCCTGGGAGGCCCCTATGGCTACACCTTC. The encoded protein is CASSLLGGPYGYTF.

The chain couples TRBV29-1 to TRBJ2-1, with 9 bases aligning to TRBD1. V trimming: 8 bases; J trimming: 3 bases; junction bases outside the gene matches: 8. The CDR3 has 14 residues. Germline V gene data show CDR1 as SQVTM and CDR2 as ANQGSEA. CDR3 nucleotides: TGCAGCTCCCAGATGACAGGGGGCTACAATGAGCAGTTCTTC. The encoded protein is CSSQMTGGYNEQFF.

The chain employs TRBV12-3 or TRBV12-4 and TRBJ2-4; TRBD2 aligns across 13 bases. The J call may be incorrect, as the DNA end agrees better with TRBJ2-7. This CDR3 is 15 amino acids long. As DNA, the CDR3 is TGTGCCAGCAGCTTTGGACTAGCGGGGGCCTCCGAGCAGTACTTC. Translating gives CASSFGLAGASEQYF.

The gene calls are TRBV5-1 and TRBJ2-7; TRBD2 aligns across 8 bases. CDR1 SGHRS and CDR2 YFSETQ come from the germline V gene. CDR3 size: 12 residues. V dropped 4 bases and J dropped 7; count of bases not matched to a gene: 4. CDR3 residues: CASSASGSEQYF. For the CDR3, the DNA is TGCGCCAGCAGCGCTAGCGGGTCTGAGCAGTACTTC.

This clonotype has a handful of counts. The rearrangement joins TRBV29-1 to TRBJ1-1, with D perhaps TRBD1 (5 bases). Trimming removed 7 bases from V and 5 bases from J, with 20 bases in between. The CDR3 runs 14 residues. CDR1 is SQVTM and CDR2 is ANQGSEA in the germline V gene. CDR3 in amino acids: CSGGGVRLNTEAFF. The DNA of the CDR3 is TGCAGCGGCGGAGGGGTCCGGCTTAATACTGAAGCTTTCTTT.

The rearrangement joins TRBV5-1 to TRBJ2-7, with no clear D. Trimming took 4 bases from V and 0 from J, leaving 11 bases between them. In germline, CDR1 is SGHRS, CDR2 YFSETQ. This CDR3 region has 14 residues. The CDR3 nucleotides are TGCGCCAGCAGCGAAGGGCAGAGCTCCTACGAGCAGTACTTC. It specifies CASSEGQSSYEQYF. The complete variable domain, with remaining parts taken from reference TRBV5-1 and TRBJ2-7, reads KAGVTQTPRYLIKTRGQQVTLSCSPISGHRSVSWYQQTPGQGLQFLFEYFSETQRNKGNFPGRFSGRQFSNSRSEMNVSTLELGDSALYLCASSEGQSSYEQYFGPGTRLTVT.

In DNA form, the CDR3 reads TGCAGCGCGGGGGGACTCGCCGTGGATGAGACCCAGTACTTC. It yields the protein CSAGGLAVDETQYF. The chain links TRBV29-1 to TRBJ2-5, with 7 bases aligning to TRBD2. The germline gives CDR1 SQVTM, CDR2 ANQGSEA. Trimming took 7 bases from V and 5 from J; bases not matched to a gene: 13. This CDR3 region has 14 residues.

The chain employs TRBV7-3 and TRBJ2-1; TRBD2 matches at 9 bases. V lost 5 bases and J lost 6; bases outside the gene matches: 8. Per germline, CDR1 SGHTA and CDR2 FQGTGA. The CDR3 consists of 15 residues. Written as DNA, the CDR3 is TGTGCCAGCAGCCAGGGCGGGGGGGCTTTCAATGAGCAGTTCTTC. Encoded protein: CASSQGGGAFNEQFF.

This clonotype was picked up a small number of times. J is TRBJ2-3 and V is TRBV4-1, with TRBD2 as a possible D gene (5 bases). V lost 1 base and J 0 bases, leaving 11 bases between the germline ends. Germline V gives CDR1 MGHRA, CDR2 YSYEKL. This CDR3 spans 16 amino acids. CDR3 DNA: TGCGCCAGCAGCCAAGCGGAGCGGTCTAGCACAGATACGCAGTATTTT. As protein: CASSQAERSSTDTQYF.

The chain links TRBV18 to TRBJ2-3, with D tentatively TRBD2 (5 bases). Looked up from germline, CDR1 is KGHSH and CDR2 is LQKENI. The CDR3 loop spans 16 amino acids. Trimming took 6 bases from V and 0 from J, leaving 16 bases between them. The CDR3 bases are TGTGCCAGCTCCGCCCGCGCGGGCTTCAGCACAGATACGCAGTATTTT. It codes for CASSARAGFSTDTQYF.

This clonotype was found a few times. The J gene is TRBJ1-4, the V gene TRBV7-6; D is unresolved. Trimming left V 5 bases short and J 16 bases short, with 14 bases between. The germline CDR1 and CDR2 sequences are SGHVS and FNYEAQ. CDR3 size: 11 residues. CDR3 loop: CASSVSEERFF. The CDR3 nucleotides read TGTGCCAGCAGCGTCAGTGAGGAACGGTTTTTT.

In this sample, this clonotype turned up a few times. This chain links TRBV12-3 or TRBV12-4 with TRBJ2-5; 10 bases map to TRBD2. Germline trimming cut 5 bases from V and 5 bases from J; bases unmatched to any gene: 2. The CDR3 runs to 13 residues. CDR3 sequence (DNA): TGTGCCAGCAGTGAGCGGGGGGGGGAGACCCAGTACTTC. Translated, it gives CASSERGGETQYF.

This clonotype was found a few times. The CDR3 is CASSSTRELNNEQFF. The CDR3 region has the DNA TGTGCCAGCAGTTCTACACGGGAATTGAACAATGAGCAGTTCTTC. V is TRBV12-3 or TRBV12-4 and J is TRBJ2-1; TRBD2 is a possible D gene (5 bases). Trimming shortened V by 4 bases and J by 5 bases, and 15 bases separated the two germline ends. The CDR3 consists of 15 residues.

V is TRBV9 and J is TRBJ2-7; the D gene is possibly TRBD2 (5 bases). From germline, CDR1 is SGDLS and CDR2 YYNGEE. This CDR3 spans 13 amino acids. Trimming shortened V by 3 bases and J by 3 bases, and 10 bases separated the two germline ends. The CDR3 loop is CASSARGYYEQYF. The CDR3, as DNA: TGTGCCAGCAGCGCCCGCGGGTACTACGAGCAGTACTTC.

With regard to this clonotype: The junction differs from germline at one of its ends, possibly a read error. The chain combines TRBV12-3 or TRBV12-4 with TRBJ2-1, with D unresolved. The CDR3 is 12 residues long. CDR3 sequence: CAGSQLPNEQFF. CDR3 bases: TGTGCCGGCAGCCAACTTCCGAATGAGCAGTTCTTC.

This CDR3 reads CASSLEGGGFPYF. The CDR3 DNA is TGTGCCAGCAGCTTAGAAGGGGGGGGTTTCCCGTACTTC. The chain joins TRBV7-9 to TRBJ2-5, with a possible D match to TRBD2 (7 bases). Trimming left V 1 base short and J 13 bases short, with 16 bases between. The CDR3 is made up of 13 amino acids. Germline V CDR1 and CDR2: SEHNR, FQNEAQ (reference sequence).

The genes are TRBV7-9 and TRBJ2-3, with 8 bases lining up with TRBD2. V dropped 5 bases and J dropped 7; count of bases not matched to a gene: 17. The CDR3 has 17 amino acids. Germline V gene data show CDR1 as SEHNR and CDR2 as FQNEAQ (reference sequence). CDR3 sequence (DNA): TGTGCCAGCAGCCCTCCGGGACTAGTCACGAGCGGGAATACGCAGTATTTT. Protein product: CASSPPGLVTSGNTQYF.

V gene TRBV30 combines with J gene TRBJ2-1; 9 bases are shared with TRBD1. This CDR3 region has 16 residues. CDR1 and CDR2 (germline): GTSNPN, SVGIG (reference sequence). J was trimmed by 7 bases and V by 3 bases; bases with no gene match: 13. In DNA form, the CDR3 reads TGTGCCTGGAGCGCGCCACTCCGGGACAGGGATAATGAGCAGTTCTTC. Its translation: CAWSAPLRDRDNEQFF.

The table lists this clonotype with many counts. The chain recombines TRBV29-1 with TRBJ2-5, with D hard to call. The CDR3 is made up of 12 amino acids. V lost 7 bases to trimming and J lost 7 bases, with 16 bases between them. Germline CDR1 is SQVTM and CDR2 is ANQGSEA. The CDR3, as DNA: TGCAGCGCGGGCGGCAGAGAAACGACCCAGTACTTC. Its protein is CSAGGRETTQYF.

The CDR3 reads CASSKPGQGRYEQYF. DNA of the CDR3: TGTGCCAGCAGTAAGCCGGGACAGGGAAGGTACGAGCAGTACTTC. The chain has TRBV6-6 and TRBJ2-7, with TRBD1 identical over 9 bases. The CDR3 consists of 15 residues. CDR1 is MNHNY and CDR2 is SVGAGI in the germline V gene (reference sequence). The J segment lost 4 bases and the V segment lost 5 bases, leaving 9 bases of the junction unmatched.

The V gene is TRBV7-2, the J gene TRBJ2-7; D gene ambiguous. V lost 10 bases and J lost 2, with 15 bases in between. Germline assignment: CDR1 SGHTA and CDR2 FQGNSA. This CDR3 contains 13 residues. The CDR3 DNA is TGTGCCACTTCGACTCAAACGCCCTACGAGCAGTACTTC. Encoded protein: CATSTQTPYEQYF.

The chain recombines TRBV7-8 with TRBJ2-1; D uncertain. Trimming left V 3 bases short and J 9 bases short, with 12 bases between. The germline gives CDR1 SGHVS, CDR2 FQNEAQ. The CDR3 runs to 13 residues. DNA for the CDR3: TGTGCCAGCAGCTTGACTTTGACGGGTGAGCAGTTCTTC. Translated, it gives CASSLTLTGEQFF.

The rearrangement uses TRBV20-1 and TRBJ2-1; D gene ambiguous. The CDR3 is 16 residues long. The V gene's germline CDR1 is DFQATT and CDR2 SNEGSKA (reference sequence). V was shortened by 0 bases and J by 1 base, with 13 bases between the two germline ends. The CDR3 coding sequence is TGCAGTGCTAGAGATAGTTTAGGCTTTTCCTACAATGAGCAGTTCTTC. Amino acids: CSARDSLGFSYNEQFF.

This chain links TRBV5-1 with TRBJ2-5; TRBD2 agrees at 12 bases. The ends lost 5 bases at V and 1 base at J; junction bases unmatched: 6. The germline CDR1 and CDR2 sequences are SGHRS and YFSETQ. The length of the CDR3 is 16 residues. The CDR3 reads CASSLTSGGLQETQYF. In nucleotides, the CDR3 is TGCGCCAGCAGTTTGACTAGCGGGGGACTCCAAGAGACCCAGTACTTC.

J is TRBJ2-1 and V is TRBV5-4; D perhaps matches TRBD1 (6 bases). Germline V gene data show CDR1 as SGHNT and CDR2 as YYREEE (reference sequence). V was trimmed by 2 bases and J by 4 bases, leaving 16 bases between them. CDR3 size: 16 residues. The CDR3 DNA is TGTGCCAGCAGCTTACAGGGACCTGACCAATACAATGAGCAGTTCTTC. Its protein product is CASSLQGPDQYNEQFF.

This chain joins TRBV4-2 and TRBJ2-1, with 10 nucleotides matching TRBD2. V dropped 1 base and J dropped 5; count of bases not matched to a gene: 5. The germline gives CDR1 LGHNA, CDR2 YNFKEQ. The CDR3 is made up of 16 amino acids. CDR3 in amino acids: CASSQVGLALNNEQFF. In nucleotides, the CDR3 is TGTGCCAGCAGCCAAGTGGGACTAGCGCTCAACAATGAGCAGTTCTTC.

The chain links TRBV6-5 to TRBJ1-4; a possible D gene is TRBD1 (5 bases). CDR3 length: 14 residues. Trimming took off 6 bases at V and 0 bases at J, with 8 bases between the two ends. Germline CDR1 MNHEY, CDR2 SVGAGI. CDR3 sequence (DNA): TGTGCCAGCAGATGGGACTCAACTAATGAAAAACTGTTTTTT. Its translation is CASRWDSTNEKLFF.

The chain carries TRBV27 and TRBJ2-3; 12 nucleotides line up with TRBD2. Germline values: CDR1 MNHEY, CDR2 SMNVEV (reference sequence). V gave up 11 bases and J gave up 3 bases; unmatched junction bases: 12. The CDR3 covers 16 residues. CDR3: CAARGLAGGGTDTQYF. CDR3 in DNA: TGTGCCGCCCGAGGGCTAGCGGGAGGGGGTACAGATACGCAGTATTTT.